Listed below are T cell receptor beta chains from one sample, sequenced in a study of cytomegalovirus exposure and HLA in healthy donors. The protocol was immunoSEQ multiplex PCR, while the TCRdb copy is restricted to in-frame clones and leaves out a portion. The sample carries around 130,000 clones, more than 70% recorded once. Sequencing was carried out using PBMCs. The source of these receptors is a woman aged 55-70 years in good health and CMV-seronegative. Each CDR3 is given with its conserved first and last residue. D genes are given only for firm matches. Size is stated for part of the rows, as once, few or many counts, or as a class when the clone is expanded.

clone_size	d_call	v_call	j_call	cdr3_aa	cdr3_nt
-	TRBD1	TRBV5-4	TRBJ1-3	CASSSGTAGNTIYF	TGTGCCAGCAGCTCCGGGACAGCTGGAAACACCATATATTTT
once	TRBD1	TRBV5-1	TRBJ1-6	CASSTGTGGDSPLHF	TGCGCCAGCAGCACCGGGACAGGGGGCGATTCACCCCTCCACTTT
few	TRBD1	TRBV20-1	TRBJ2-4	CSMDRKNIQYF	TGCAGCATGGACAGGAAAAACATTCAGTACTTC
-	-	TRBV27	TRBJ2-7	CASSDDRPYYTSYEQYF	TGTGCCAGCAGTGATGACAGGCCCTATTACACCTCCTACGAGCAGTACTTC
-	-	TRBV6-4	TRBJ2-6	CASSEQGSGANVLTF	TGTGCCAGCAGTGAACAGGGCTCTGGGGCCAACGTCCTGACTTTC
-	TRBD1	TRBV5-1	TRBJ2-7	CASSLVDRGATEQYF	TGCGCCAGCAGCTTAGTTGACAGGGGCGCTACGGAGCAGTACTTC
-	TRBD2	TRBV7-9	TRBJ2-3	CSSSLGAGAGPDTQYF	TGTTCCAGCAGCTTAGGGGCGGGAGCGGGGCCAGATACGCAGTATTTT
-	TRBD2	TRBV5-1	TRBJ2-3	CASATSGRSTDTQYF	TGCGCCAGCGCGACTAGCGGGAGAAGCACAGATACGCAGTATTTT
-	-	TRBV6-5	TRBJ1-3	CASSYRPSGAGNTIYF	TGTGCCAGCAGTTACCGACCCTCAGGGGCTGGAAACACCATATATTTT
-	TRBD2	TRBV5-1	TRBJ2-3	CASSLGRTSGGDTQYF	TGCGCCAGCAGCTTGGGACGGACTAGCGGCGGGGATACGCAGTATTTT
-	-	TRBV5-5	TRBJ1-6	CASSRSVLASSYNSPLHF	TGTGCCAGCAGTCGGAGTGTGCTGGCGAGCTCCTATAATTCACCCCTCCACTTT
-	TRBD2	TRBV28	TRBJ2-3	CASTASGGTDTQYF	TGTGCCAGCACTGCCAGCGGGGGCACAGATACGCAGTATTTT
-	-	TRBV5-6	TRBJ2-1	CASSRNNEQFF	TGTGCCAGCAGCCGTAATAATGAGCAGTTCTTC
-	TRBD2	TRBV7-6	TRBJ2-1	CASSLGFVASGRAAEQFF	TGTGCCAGCAGCTTAGGGTTCGTGGCTAGCGGGAGGGCCGCTGAGCAGTTCTTC
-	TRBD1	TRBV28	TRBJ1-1	CASTFGQGRTEAFF	TGTGCCAGCACCTTTGGACAGGGGCGGACTGAAGCTTTCTTT
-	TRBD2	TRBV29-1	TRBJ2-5	CSVVLAGAPAGETQYF	TGCAGCGTTGTTTTAGCGGGAGCCCCGGCGGGGGAGACCCAGTACTTC
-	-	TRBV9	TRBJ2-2	CASSVLGAHLFPGELFF	TGTGCCAGCAGCGTATTGGGGGCGCACCTATTTCCCGGGGAGCTGTTTTTT
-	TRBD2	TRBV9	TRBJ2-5	CASSFRSGGGQETQYF	TGTGCCAGCAGCTTTCGTTCAGGCGGGGGGCAAGAGACCCAGTACTTC
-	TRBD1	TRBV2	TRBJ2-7	CASSATGTGWDYEQYF	TGTGCCAGCAGTGCAACCGGGACAGGGTGGGACTACGAGCAGTACTTC
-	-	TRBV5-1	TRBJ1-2	CASSLGISGPIYGYTF	TGCGCCAGCAGCTTGGGTATTAGTGGGCCGATTTATGGCTACACCTTC
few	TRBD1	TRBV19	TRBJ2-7	CASTQGQGPSYEQYF	TGTGCCAGTACCCAGGGACAGGGACCCTCCTACGAGCAGTACTTC
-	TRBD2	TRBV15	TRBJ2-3	CATSKAGADTQYF	TGTGCCACCAGCAAAGCGGGAGCAGATACGCAGTATTTT
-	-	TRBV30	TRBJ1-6	CAWSAEKSLHF	TGTGCCTGGAGTGCCGAGAAGTCCCTCCACTTT
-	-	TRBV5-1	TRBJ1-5	CASKETGSPEQPQHF	TGCGCCAGCAAGGAGACAGGCTCCCCCGAACAGCCCCAGCATTTT
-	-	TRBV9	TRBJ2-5	CASSVGRARETQYF	TGTGCCAGCAGCGTAGGGAGGGCTCGAGAGACCCAGTACTTC
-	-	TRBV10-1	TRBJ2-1	CASSESGWGLADHNEQFF	TGCGCCAGCAGTGAGTCGGGGTGGGGGCTAGCGGATCACAATGAGCAGTTCTTC